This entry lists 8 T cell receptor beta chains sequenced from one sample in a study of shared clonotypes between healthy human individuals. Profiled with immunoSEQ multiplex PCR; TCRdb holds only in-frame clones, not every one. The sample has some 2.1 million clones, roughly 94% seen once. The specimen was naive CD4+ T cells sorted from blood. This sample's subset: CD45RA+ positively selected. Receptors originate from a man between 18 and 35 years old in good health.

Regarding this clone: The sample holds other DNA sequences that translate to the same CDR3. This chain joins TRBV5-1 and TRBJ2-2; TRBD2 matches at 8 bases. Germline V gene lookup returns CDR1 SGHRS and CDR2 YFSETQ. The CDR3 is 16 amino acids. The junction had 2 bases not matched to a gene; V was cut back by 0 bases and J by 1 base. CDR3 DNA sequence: TGCGCCAGCAGCTTGGCGGCGGGAGGGAACACCGGGGAGCTGTTTTTT. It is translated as CASSLAAGGNTGELFF.

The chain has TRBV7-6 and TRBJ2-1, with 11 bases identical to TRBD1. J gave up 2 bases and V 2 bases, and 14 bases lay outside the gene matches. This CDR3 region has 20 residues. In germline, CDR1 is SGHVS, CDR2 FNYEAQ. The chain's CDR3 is CASSLHEGQGGGGTYNEQFF. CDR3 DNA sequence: TGTGCCAGCAGCTTACATGAGGGACAGGGGGGAGGTGGCACCTACAATGAGCAGTTCTTC. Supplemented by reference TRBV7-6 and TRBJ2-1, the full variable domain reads GAGVSQSPRYKVTKRGQDVALRCDPISGHVSLYWYRQALGQGPEFLTYFNYEAQQDKSGLPNDRFSAERPEGSISTLTIQRTEQRDSAMYRCASSLHEGQGGGGTYNEQFFGPGTRLTVL.

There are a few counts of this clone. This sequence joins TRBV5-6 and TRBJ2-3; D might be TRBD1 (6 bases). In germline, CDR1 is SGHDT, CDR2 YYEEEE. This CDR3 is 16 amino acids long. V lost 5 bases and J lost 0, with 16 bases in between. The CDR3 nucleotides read TGTGCCAGCAGGTACCGTACGACAGGAAGCACAGATACGCAGTATTTT. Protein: CASRYRTTGSTDTQYF.

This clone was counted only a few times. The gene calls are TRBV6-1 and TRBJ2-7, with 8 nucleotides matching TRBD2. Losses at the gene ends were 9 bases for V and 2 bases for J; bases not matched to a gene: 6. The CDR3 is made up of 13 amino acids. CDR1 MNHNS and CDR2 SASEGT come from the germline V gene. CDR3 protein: CASRSRGAYEQYF. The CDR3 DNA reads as TGTGCCAGTCGCTCGCGGGGGGCCTACGAGCAGTACTTC.

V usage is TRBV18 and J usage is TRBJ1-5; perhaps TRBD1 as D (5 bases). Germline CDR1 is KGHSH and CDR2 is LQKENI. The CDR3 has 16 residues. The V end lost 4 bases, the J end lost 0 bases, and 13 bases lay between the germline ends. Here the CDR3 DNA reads TGTGCCAGCTCACTTTCGGACATTTATAGCAATCAGCCCCAGCATTTT. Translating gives CASSLSDIYSNQPQHF.

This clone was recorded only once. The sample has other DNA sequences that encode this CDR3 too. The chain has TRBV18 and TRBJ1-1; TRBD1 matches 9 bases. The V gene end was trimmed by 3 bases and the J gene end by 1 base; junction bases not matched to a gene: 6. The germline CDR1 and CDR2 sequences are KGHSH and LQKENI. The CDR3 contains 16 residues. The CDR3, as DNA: TGTGCCAGCTCACCCTTGGGACAGGGTGGGAACACTGAAGCTTTCTTT. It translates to CASSPLGQGGNTEAFF.

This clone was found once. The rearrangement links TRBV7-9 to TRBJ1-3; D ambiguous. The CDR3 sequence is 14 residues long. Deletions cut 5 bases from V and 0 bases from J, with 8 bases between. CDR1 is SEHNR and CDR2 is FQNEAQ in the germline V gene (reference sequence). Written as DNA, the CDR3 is TGTGCCAGCAGCCCACAAAGCTCTGGAAACACCATATATTTT. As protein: CASSPQSSGNTIYF.

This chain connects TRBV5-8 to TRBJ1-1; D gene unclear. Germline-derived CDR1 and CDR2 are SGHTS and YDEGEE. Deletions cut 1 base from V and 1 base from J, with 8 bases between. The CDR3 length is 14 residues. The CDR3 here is CASSLWGSNTEAFF. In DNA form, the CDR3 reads TGTGCCAGCAGCTTGTGGGGTTCGAACACTGAAGCTTTCTTT.